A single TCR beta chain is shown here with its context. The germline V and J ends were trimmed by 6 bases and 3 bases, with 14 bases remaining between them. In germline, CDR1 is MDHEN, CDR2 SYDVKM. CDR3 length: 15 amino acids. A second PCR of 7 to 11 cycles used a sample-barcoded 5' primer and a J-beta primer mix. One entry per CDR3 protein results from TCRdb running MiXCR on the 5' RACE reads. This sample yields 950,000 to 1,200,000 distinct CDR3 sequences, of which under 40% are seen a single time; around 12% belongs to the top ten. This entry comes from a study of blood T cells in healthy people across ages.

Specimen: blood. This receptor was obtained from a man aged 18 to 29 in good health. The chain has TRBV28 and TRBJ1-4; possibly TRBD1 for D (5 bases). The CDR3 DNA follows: TGTGCCAGCAGCCTTGCAGGGTTCGCTAATGAAAAACTGTTTTTT. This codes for CASSLAGFANEKLFF.